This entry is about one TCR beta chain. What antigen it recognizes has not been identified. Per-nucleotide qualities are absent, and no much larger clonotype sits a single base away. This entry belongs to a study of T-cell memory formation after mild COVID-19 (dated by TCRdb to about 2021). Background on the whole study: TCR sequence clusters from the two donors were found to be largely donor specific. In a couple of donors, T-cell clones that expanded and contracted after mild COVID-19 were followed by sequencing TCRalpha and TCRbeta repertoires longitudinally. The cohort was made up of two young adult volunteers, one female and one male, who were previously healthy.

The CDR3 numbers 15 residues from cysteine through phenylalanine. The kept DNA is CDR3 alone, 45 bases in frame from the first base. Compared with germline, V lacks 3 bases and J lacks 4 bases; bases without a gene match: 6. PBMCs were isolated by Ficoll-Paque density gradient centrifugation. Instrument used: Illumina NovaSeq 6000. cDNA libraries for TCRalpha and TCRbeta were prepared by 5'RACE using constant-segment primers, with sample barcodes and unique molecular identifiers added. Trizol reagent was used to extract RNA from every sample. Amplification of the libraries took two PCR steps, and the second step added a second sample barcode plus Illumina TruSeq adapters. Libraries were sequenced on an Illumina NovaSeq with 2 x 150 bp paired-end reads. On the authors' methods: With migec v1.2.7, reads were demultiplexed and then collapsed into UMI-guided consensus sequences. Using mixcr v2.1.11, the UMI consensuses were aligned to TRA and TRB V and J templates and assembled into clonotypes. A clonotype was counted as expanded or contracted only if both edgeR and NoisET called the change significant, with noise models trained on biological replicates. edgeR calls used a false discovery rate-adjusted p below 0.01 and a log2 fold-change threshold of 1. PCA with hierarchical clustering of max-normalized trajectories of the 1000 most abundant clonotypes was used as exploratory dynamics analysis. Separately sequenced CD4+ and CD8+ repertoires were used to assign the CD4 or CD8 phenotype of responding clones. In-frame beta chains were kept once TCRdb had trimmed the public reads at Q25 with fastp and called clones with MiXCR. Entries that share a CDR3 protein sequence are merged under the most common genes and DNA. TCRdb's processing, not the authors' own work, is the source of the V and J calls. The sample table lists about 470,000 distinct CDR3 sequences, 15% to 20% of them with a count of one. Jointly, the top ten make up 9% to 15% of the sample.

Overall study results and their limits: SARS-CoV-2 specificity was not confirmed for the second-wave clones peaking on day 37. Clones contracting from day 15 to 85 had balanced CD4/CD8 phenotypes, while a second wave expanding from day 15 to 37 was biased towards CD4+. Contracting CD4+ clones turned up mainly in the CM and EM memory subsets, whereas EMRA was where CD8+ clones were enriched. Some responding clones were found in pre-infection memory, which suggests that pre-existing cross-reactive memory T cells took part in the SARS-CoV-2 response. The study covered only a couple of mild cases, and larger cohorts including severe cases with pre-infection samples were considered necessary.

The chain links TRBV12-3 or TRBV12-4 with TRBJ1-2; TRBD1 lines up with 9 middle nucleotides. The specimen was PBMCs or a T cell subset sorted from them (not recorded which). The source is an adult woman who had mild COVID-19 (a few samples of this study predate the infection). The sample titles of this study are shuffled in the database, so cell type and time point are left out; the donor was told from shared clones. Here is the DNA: TGTGCCAGCAGTTTGCGGACAGGGGCGCTCTATGGCTACACCTTC. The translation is CASSLRTGALYGYTF.